The rows below give T cell receptor beta chains drawn from one sample of a study of blood T cell repertoires in COVID-19. Profiling relied on immunoSEQ multiplex PCR, and the TCRdb table lists in-frame clones only, not all of them. The sample lists approximately 180,000 clones, about 80% seen once, with 8% to 9.5% in the top ten. The sequenced sample consisted of peripheral blood. Source of these receptors: a woman aged 70-85 years with acute or convalescent COVID-19. Both conserved end residues are part of each CDR3. A D gene is named only where the DNA matches it firmly.

TRBV9	TRBJ2-7	TRBD1	CASSVGGQGYEQYF
TRBV6-5	TRBJ1-2	NA	CASSPSPTVKGYTF
TRBV12-3/TRBV12-4	TRBJ1-2	TRBD1	CASSLGQGGYTF
TRBV4-3	TRBJ2-3	TRBD2	CASSYLTSGPTDTQYF
TRBV7-9	TRBJ1-4	NA	CASSLVSGGTNEKLFF
TRBV19	TRBJ1-5	NA	CASSYRVNQPQHF
TRBV7-7	TRBJ2-2	NA	CASSLNSGMNTGELFF
TRBV11-3	TRBJ1-6	TRBD1	CASSLTTTGRNSPLHF
TRBV6-2/TRBV6-3	TRBJ2-1	TRBD1	CASSHGTANEQFF
TRBV19	TRBJ2-5	NA	CASKALPNQETQYF
TRBV29-1	TRBJ1-1	NA	CSVQTGNTEAFF
TRBV4-1	TRBJ2-7	TRBD1	CASSQGTGWAPYEQYF
TRBV12-3/TRBV12-4	TRBJ1-1	NA	CASRNTQDIEAFF
TRBV6-2/TRBV6-3	TRBJ2-3	TRBD1	CASSYSGQGVRSSTDTQYF
TRBV14	TRBJ2-7	TRBD2	CASSQALAGVSYEQYF
TRBV6-5	TRBJ2-3	TRBD2	CASSPFGGGTDTQYF
TRBV29-1	TRBJ2-7	NA	CSVETPGLRSYEQYF
TRBV9	TRBJ2-5	TRBD1	CASSAGTGQQETQYF
TRBV5-1	TRBJ1-6	NA	CASSSDSNSPLHF
TRBV3-1/TRBV3-2	TRBJ1-2	NA	CASSQEVQASYGYTF
TRBV7-9	TRBJ2-7	TRBD1	CASSLAIGTGSYEQYF
TRBV19	TRBJ2-2	TRBD2	CASSVRGSDTGELFF
TRBV7-9	TRBJ1-2	TRBD1	CASSLGQNYGYTF
TRBV5-6	TRBJ1-1	TRBD1	CASSLRPPGQGNTEAFF
TRBV19	TRBJ2-1	NA	CASSIDHSPYNEQFF
TRBV10-3	TRBJ2-5	NA	CAISVSGQQETQYF
TRBV6-2/TRBV6-3	TRBJ2-7	NA	CASSYRTGSVQYF
TRBV14	TRBJ1-2	NA	CASSQGPGEIYGYTF
TRBV28	TRBJ2-3	NA	CATGGLPITDTQYF
TRBV28	TRBJ1-2	TRBD1	CASRTLRDRNMYGYTF
TRBV1	TRBJ2-3	NA	CTSSQEASGSTDTQYF
TRBV5-6	TRBJ2-3	TRBD2	CASSGRLAPSTDTQYF
TRBV6-5	TRBJ1-2	TRBD1	CASSSSPGGYGYTF
TRBV19	TRBJ1-2	TRBD1	CASSSQALGQDGYTF
TRBV18	TRBJ2-7	NA	CASSPGPVNYEQYF
TRBV5-6	TRBJ1-2	NA	CASSLISLYREGDGYTF
TRBV5-6	TRBJ1-1	TRBD1	CASSPGTGVSEAFF
TRBV7-2	TRBJ1-2	NA	CASSLVTNGYTF
TRBV3-1/TRBV3-2	TRBJ2-7	NA	CASSQSRVGYEQYF
TRBV30	TRBJ1-5	NA	CAWRRQNNQPQHF
TRBV5-1	TRBJ1-6	TRBD1	CASSEGTANSPLHF
TRBV5-5	TRBJ1-5	TRBD1	CASSLGGTGNNQPQHF
TRBV27	TRBJ1-1	NA	CASSFGGGEAFF
TRBV14	TRBJ2-3	NA	CASSLSSLARGTDTQYF
TRBV19	TRBJ1-2	NA	CASSGSGAYYGYTF